What follows are 7 T cell receptor beta chains derived from one specimen sequenced in a study of T cell changes during pregnancy in multiple sclerosis. Assay used: immunoSEQ multiplex PCR; TCRdb lists only in-frame clones, some missing. The sample lists more than 50,000 clones, roughly nine tenths seen once, with 3.3% in the top ten. The source was peripheral blood, collected in the first trimester of pregnancy. These receptors were collected from a female donor in good health, enrolled as a control in a pregnancy study.

The J gene is TRBJ2-7, the V gene TRBV27; the match to TRBD2 covers 9 bases. J was trimmed by 6 bases and V by 5 bases; bases with no gene match: 8. CDR1 and CDR2 (germline): MNHEY, SMNVEV (reference sequence). CDR3 length equals 14 residues. CDR3 loop: CASSPQREVPEQYF. The CDR3, as DNA: TGTGCCAGCAGTCCCCAGCGGGAGGTCCCCGAGCAGTACTTC.

The chain links TRBV4-2 to TRBJ1-1; TRBD1 might be the D (5 bases). The length of the CDR3 is 15 residues. Germline-derived CDR1 and CDR2 are LGHNA and YNFKEQ. V was pared by 0 bases and J by 0 bases, with 8 bases between. CDR3 amino acids: CASSQEGDLNTEAFF. CDR3 coding DNA: TGTGCCAGCAGCCAAGAGGGGGACTTGAACACTGAAGCTTTCTTT.

The chain uses TRBV10-3 and TRBJ1-3, with 7 bases fitting TRBD1. V trimming: 6 bases; J trimming: 0 bases; junction bases outside the gene matches: 8. The CDR3 spans 16 residues. CDR1 and CDR2 from the germline V gene are ENHRY and SYGVKD. For the CDR3, the DNA is TGTGCCATCAGCAATGGACAGGCCGGCTCTGGAAACACCATATATTTT. Translation gives CAISNGQAGSGNTIYF.

In regard to this clone: The junction does not match germline at one end; this may be a read error. The rearrangement links TRBV10-3 to TRBJ1-5, with D tentatively TRBD1 (5 bases). This CDR3 comprises 13 residues. The germline gives CDR1 ENHRY, CDR2 SYGVKD. CDR3 nucleotide sequence: TGTGCCATCAGTGCAGGGCCCAATCAGCCCCGGCATTTT. Its translation: CAISAGPNQPRHF.

The chain combines TRBV27 with TRBJ1-5, with unresolved D. V shed 6 bases and J shed 3 bases, with 12 bases lying between them. There are 14 residues in the CDR3. Germline-derived CDR1 and CDR2 are MNHEY and SMNVEV (reference sequence). This chain's CDR3 is CASRSGSNNQPQHF. CDR3 in DNA: TGTGCCAGCAGATCCGGGTCCAACAATCAGCCCCAGCATTTT.

The rearrangement joins TRBV5-1 to TRBJ2-1; TRBD2 matches at 14 bases. Germline values: CDR1 SGHRS, CDR2 YFSETQ. V lost 3 bases, J lost 4 bases, and 6 bases stayed unmatched. This CDR3 has 17 residues. The CDR3 DNA reads TGCGCCAGCAGCTCCGGGACTAGCGGGGGATATTACAATGAGCAGTTCTTC. Its translation is CASSSGTSGGYYNEQFF.

This clone was seen only once. The V gene is TRBV29-1, the J gene TRBJ2-5; the D gene is possibly TRBD2 (6 bases). The CDR3 has 12 amino acids. Germline V gene lookup returns CDR1 SQVTM and CDR2 ANQGSEA. The V end lost 6 bases, the J end lost 2 bases, and 10 bases lay between the germline ends. The CDR3 region has the DNA TGCAGCGTCCTGGGACTGCAAGAGACCCAGTACTTC. It specifies CSVLGLQETQYF.